This entry lists 15 T cell receptor beta chains sequenced from one sample in a study of metastatic and nonmetastatic thyroid tumors. Thyroid surgery was preceded by no treatment in any patient. TCRdb ran MiXCR on the PCR reads. The table has tens of thousands of clones, roughly 20% seen once. Sequenced input: blood. These receptors were collected from a female donor with papillary thyroid cancer or a benign thyroid nodule (not recorded which). Some clones in this sample may be carry-over from other donors' samples.

This clone appeared many times. CDR3 protein: CASSPGQGFQPQHF. The CDR3 nucleotides read TGCGCCAGCAGCCCCGGACAGGGATTTCAGCCCCAGCATTTT. The V and J genes are TRBV5-1 and TRBJ1-5; 8 bases are shared with TRBD1. J gave up 6 bases and V 4 bases, and 6 bases lay outside the gene matches. CDR1 is SGHRS, CDR2 YFSETQ, per germline. The CDR3 has 14 residues.

This clone showed up just a few times. The chain recombines TRBV20-1 with TRBJ1-2, with no clear D. Per the germline V gene, CDR1 is DFQATT and CDR2 is SNEGSKA (reference sequence). The V end lost 4 bases, the J end lost 1 base, and 7 bases lay between the germline ends. The CDR3 is made up of 12 amino acids. The CDR3 protein is CSANGINYGYTF. CDR3 coding DNA: TGCAGTGCTAATGGAATTAACTATGGCTACACCTTC.

Points on this clone: A much larger clone sits a single nucleotide away, making a read error possible. This rearrangement joins TRBV7-2 to TRBJ2-5, with 9 bases that match TRBD2. In germline, CDR1 is SGHTA, CDR2 FQGNSA. The CDR3 has 17 amino acids. CDR3 in DNA: TGTGCCAGCAGCTTGAGCGGGGGGCTGACTAGATCCGGGACCAAGTACTTC. This sequence encodes CASSLSGGLTRSGTKYF.

This clone was detected many times. This rearrangement joins TRBV9 to TRBJ1-4; TRBD1 matches at 7 bases. The CDR3 consists of 16 residues. Germline V CDR1 and CDR2: SGDLS, YYNGEE. Trimming cost V 1 base and J 3 bases; bases outside gene matches: 6. The CDR3 DNA reads TGTGCCAGCAGCGTAACTACCGGGACAGCTAATGAAAAACTGTTTTTT. Amino acid sequence: CASSVTTGTANEKLFF.

This clone has at least ten counts. The chain joins TRBV18 to TRBJ1-1; D ambiguous. With 1 base removed from V and 6 bases from J, the gap between germline ends came to 12 bases. The germline V gene has CDR1 KGHSH and CDR2 LQKENI. The CDR3 totals 14 residues. The chain's CDR3 is CASSPQSGVAEAFF. For the CDR3, the DNA is TGTGCCAGCTCACCACAGTCAGGCGTGGCTGAAGCTTTCTTT.

This clone was counted only a few times. The chain couples TRBV18 to TRBJ1-6, with TRBD1 as a possible D gene (6 bases). Trimming removed 4 bases at V and 1 base at J, with 11 bases between. Per the germline V gene, CDR1 is KGHSH and CDR2 is LQKENI. There are 16 residues in the CDR3. In DNA, the CDR3 is TGTGCCAGCTCACTACAGGGAAGGTCCTATAATTCACCCCTCCACTTT. It translates to CASSLQGRSYNSPLHF.

Concerning this clone: One base away lies a much larger clone, so this may be a sequencing read error. This likely comes from a read error, as the CDR3 has no conserved phenylalanine or tryptophan at its end. Because the CDR3's place on the DNA is in doubt, the DNA is left out and the CDR3 is given as listed by TCRdb. The rearrangement uses TRBV9 and TRBJ2-6; the table calls TRBD2, which could not be checked here. The CDR3 spans 9 residues, counting both ends. Germline-derived CDR1 and CDR2 are SGDLS and YYNGEE. The CDR3 sequence is CASSVNIPP.

This clone was picked up many times. This chain links TRBV24-1 with TRBJ1-2, with TRBD1 identical over 8 bases. V shed 3 bases and J 2 bases; nucleotides not matched to a gene: 4. Germline V lookup: CDR1 KGHDR, CDR2 SFDVKD. The CDR3 is 15 residues long. The CDR3 sequence: CATSDAAGGNYGYTF. DNA for the CDR3: TGTGCCACCAGTGATGCGGCAGGGGGCAACTATGGCTACACCTTC.

About this clone itself: The same CDR3 can be traced to other DNA sequences in this sample. The chain uses TRBV18 and TRBJ1-5, with D perhaps TRBD1 (5 bases). Germline values: CDR1 KGHSH, CDR2 LQKENI. This CDR3 has 17 residues. Trimming took 0 bases from V and 0 from J, leaving 12 bases between them. CDR3 nucleotides: TGTGCCAGCTCACCACCCAAGGGGCGAAATAGCAATCAGCCCCAGCATTTT. Translated, it gives CASSPPKGRNSNQPQHF.

This clone is a singleton in its sample. A much larger clone lies a single base off, so this may be a read error. The genes are TRBV11-2 and TRBJ1-1; 7 bases align to TRBD1. The V gene end was trimmed by 4 bases and the J gene end by 3 bases; junction bases not matched to a gene: 11. The CDR3 is 16 amino acids. Germline loops: CDR1 SGHAT, CDR2 FQNNGV. The CDR3 DNA reads as TGTGCCAGCAGCTCCTGGACTCGGACAGGCCACACTGAAGCTTTCTTT. This sequence encodes CASSSWTRTGHTEAFF.

The rearrangement links TRBV6-2 or TRBV6-3 to TRBJ2-7, with TRBD2 as a possible D gene (5 bases). The CDR3 has 13 amino acids. V was pared by 6 bases and J by 7 bases, with 16 bases between. The germline CDR1 and CDR2 sequences are MNHEY and SVGEGT. CDR3 in amino acids: CASSYLREREQYF. CDR3 sequence (DNA): TGTGCCAGCAGCTACCTAAGGGAGCGGGAGCAGTACTTC.

The chain has TRBV28 and TRBJ2-7; possibly TRBD1 for D (5 bases). This CDR3 region has 15 residues. Per the germline V gene, CDR1 is MDHEN and CDR2 is SYDVKM. With 5 bases removed from V and 1 base from J, the gap between germline ends came to 15 bases. The CDR3 region is CASSLDSSGSYEQYF. Here the CDR3 DNA reads TGTGCCAGCAGTCTAGACAGCTCAGGATCCTACGAGCAGTACTTC.

The chain recombines TRBV11-2 with TRBJ2-1; D possibly matches TRBD1 or TRBD2 (5 bases each). Germline assignment: CDR1 SGHAT and CDR2 FQNNGV. Trimming stripped 2 bases from V and 6 bases from J, with 8 bases between. The CDR3 consists of 13 residues. CDR3: CASSLRGRNEQFF. The CDR3, as DNA: TGTGCCAGCAGCTTACGGGGCCGCAATGAGCAGTTCTTC.

This clone was counted between two and nine times. The rearrangement links TRBV29-1 to TRBJ2-7; 10 nucleotides match TRBD2. The CDR3 has 13 residues. V lost 5 bases, J lost 3 bases, and 4 bases stayed unmatched. Germline V gene data show CDR1 as SQVTM and CDR2 as ANQGSEA. CDR3 sequence (DNA): TGCAGCGTTCGGCCTAGCGGGAGCTACGAGCAGTACTTC. This encodes CSVRPSGSYEQYF.

This clone is a singleton in its sample. The chain is built from TRBV20-1 and TRBJ1-3; TRBD1 is a possible D gene (6 bases). CDR3 length equals 16 residues. Per the germline V gene, CDR1 is DFQATT and CDR2 is SNEGSKA (reference sequence). Trimming removed 3 bases at V and 1 base at J, with 16 bases between. The CDR3 spells CSARGARSGSGNTIYF. The CDR3 DNA sequence: TGCAGTGCTAGGGGGGCACGTTCTGGTTCTGGAAACACCATATATTTT.